A single sample is the source of the 11 T cell receptor beta chains below, sequenced in a study of blood T cell repertoires in COVID-19. The method was immunoSEQ multiplex PCR; TCRdb's version includes in-frame clones alone and lacks a portion of them. The sample includes hundreds of thousands of clones, approximately 86% of them seen just once. Sequenced: peripheral blood. These receptors came from a woman aged 60-75 years with COVID-19, enrolled during active disease.

V gene TRBV5-1 combines with J gene TRBJ1-2; 8 positions agree with TRBD1. Germline loops: CDR1 SGHRS, CDR2 YFSETQ. The CDR3 has 14 residues. The V and J ends lost 4 bases and 4 bases, in that order; junction bases with no gene match: 6. CDR3: CASSGSGQVYGYTF. The CDR3, as DNA: TGCGCCAGCAGCGGGTCGGGACAGGTCTATGGCTACACCTTC.

V and J are TRBV19 and TRBJ2-1; possible D gene TRBD1, 7 bases. This CDR3 comprises 15 residues. Per germline, CDR1 LNHDA and CDR2 SQIVND (reference sequence). V was clipped by 7 bases and J by 1 base, with 14 bases between them. CDR3 amino acids: CASTLGGQSYNEQFF. The DNA for the CDR3 is TGTGCCAGTACCCTGGGGGGACAGTCCTACAATGAGCAGTTCTTC.

This clone showed up just a few times. The rearrangement links TRBV24-1 to TRBJ2-2; D uncertain. V was trimmed by 2 bases and J by 1 base, leaving 7 bases between them. The CDR3 has 15 amino acids. Per germline, CDR1 KGHDR and CDR2 SFDVKD. The CDR3 region is CATSDSVVNTGELFF. The CDR3 region has the DNA TGTGCCACCAGTGATTCAGTGGTGAACACCGGGGAGCTGTTTTTT.

The chain is built from TRBV7-2 and TRBJ1-2, with D tentatively TRBD1 (5 bases). This CDR3 is built from 13 residues. The V gene's germline CDR1 is SGHTA and CDR2 FQGNSA. The CDR3: CAGGAQEESGYTF. In DNA, the CDR3 is TGTGCAGGAGGGGCGCAGGAGGAAAGTGGCTACACCTTC.

The J gene is TRBJ2-7, the V gene TRBV7-2, with TRBD2 identical over 11 bases. The CDR3 covers 15 residues. Germline loops: CDR1 SGHTA, CDR2 FQGNSA. The J segment lost 4 bases and the V segment lost 5 bases, leaving 7 bases of the junction unmatched. The chain's CDR3 is CASSPLAGGQYEQYF. The CDR3, as DNA: TGTGCCAGCAGCCCGCTAGCGGGGGGCCAGTACGAGCAGTACTTC. Drawing the rest from reference TRBV7-2 and TRBJ2-7, the complete variable domain is GAGVSQSPSNKVTEKGKDVELRCDPISGHTALYWYRQSLGQGLEFLIYFQGNSAPDKSGLPSDRFSAERTGGSVSTLTIQRTQQEDSAVYLCASSPLAGGQYEQYFGPGTRLTVT.

V usage is TRBV7-3 and J usage is TRBJ1-6; D not resolved. Germline-derived CDR1 and CDR2 are SGHTA and FQGTGA. This CDR3 has 13 residues. Trimming pared 5 bases from V and 10 bases from J, leaving 12 bases between. The CDR3 DNA sequence: TGTGCCAGCAGCCCCCCTCATGGCTCACCCCTCCACTTT. It is translated as CASSPPHGSPLHF. Supplemented by reference TRBV7-3 and TRBJ1-6, the full variable domain reads GAGVSQTPSNKVTEKGKYVELRCDPISGHTALYWYRQSLGQGPEFLIYFQGTGAADDSGLPNDRFFAVRPEGSVSTLKIQRTERGDSAVYLCASSPPHGSPLHFGNGTRLTVT.

V usage is TRBV11-2 and J usage is TRBJ1-6, with D possibly matching TRBD1 (5 bases). Germline V gene data show CDR1 as SGHAT and CDR2 as FQNNGV. V lost 0 bases and J 7 bases, leaving 13 bases between the germline ends. The CDR3 consists of 16 residues. CDR3 bases: TGTGCCAGCAGCTTAGAGGCAGGGAGGGTAAATTCACCCCTCCACTTT. As protein: CASSLEAGRVNSPLHF. The entire variable domain, with the rest obtained from reference TRBV11-2 and TRBJ1-6, is as follows: EAGVAQSPRYKIIEKRQSVAFWCNPISGHATLYWYQQILGQGPKLLIQFQNNGVVDDSQLPKDRFSAERLKGVDSTLKIQPAKLEDSAVYLCASSLEAGRVNSPLHFGNGTRLTVT.

V gene TRBV5-1 combines with J gene TRBJ2-3; 8 bases agree with TRBD2. V shed 9 bases, J shed 2 bases, and the junction held 8 bases outside the gene matches. CDR1 and CDR2 (germline): SGHRS, YFSETQ. The CDR3 is 14 residues long. The CDR3 DNA sequence: TGCGCCACAAGAGCGGGGGACCTCACAGATACGCAGTATTTT. As protein: CATRAGDLTDTQYF.

The chain is built from TRBV3-1 (or the pseudogene TRBV3-2) and TRBJ2-3, with 9 nucleotides matching TRBD2. Trimming removed 4 bases from V and 0 bases from J; junction bases left unmatched: 8. CDR1 is LGHDT, CDR2 YNNKEL, per germline (reference sequence). CDR3 size: 17 residues. This CDR3 reads CASSPSQTSGSTDTQYF. The DNA of the CDR3 is TGTGCCAGCAGCCCTAGCCAGACTAGCGGTAGCACAGATACGCAGTATTTT.

As for this clone: One end of the junction is discordant with germline, which a read error may explain. The chain couples TRBV9 to TRBJ1-1, with D uncertain. Germline loops: CDR1 SGDLS, CDR2 YYNGEE. The length of the CDR3 is 13 residues. CDR3 DNA sequence: TGTGCCAGCAGCGTAGCTAATGTGGCAGCGCAACTCTTT. It translates to CASSVANVAAQLF.

This clone was counted once. The J gene is TRBJ2-3, the V gene TRBV6-6, with 10 bases fitting TRBD2. CDR1 and CDR2 from the germline V gene are MNHNY and SVGAGI (reference sequence). With V trimmed by 6 bases and J by 3 bases, 9 bases remained unmatched. CDR3 length equals 16 residues. Here the CDR3 DNA reads TGTGCCAGCAGCCCCCCAGCGGGGGGGGGAACAGATACGCAGTATTTT. It is translated as CASSPPAGGGTDTQYF.